The 12 T cell receptor beta chains reported below all come from one sample, sequenced in a study of cytomegalovirus exposure and HLA in healthy donors. PCR amplification relied on 60 Vbeta primers (plus 13 Jbeta primers). Generated by immunoSEQ multiplex PCR, the TCRdb table keeps only in-frame clones and is missing some. The sample has roughly 190,000 clones, about 90% seen once. The sequencing sample was made of PBMCs. The receptor set was obtained from a boy aged 2 to 9 in good health and CMV-seronegative.

The chain carries TRBV11-2 and TRBJ2-7; D may be TRBD2 (5 bases). The germline V gene encodes CDR1 SGHAT and CDR2 FQNNGV. This CDR3 region has 13 residues. Trimming stripped 1 base from V and 6 bases from J, with 10 bases between. Written as DNA, the CDR3 is TGTGCCAGCAGCTTAGGGGTAGGGAGCGAGCAGTACTTC. Translated, it gives CASSLGVGSEQYF.

The V gene is TRBV27, the J gene TRBJ2-5, with 9 bases fitting TRBD1. Germline V gene sequence: CDR1 MNHEY, CDR2 SMNVEV (reference sequence). There are 16 residues in the CDR3. V shed 6 bases and J 2 bases; nucleotides not matched to a gene: 10. This CDR3 reads CASSPIQGAGQETQYF. The DNA of the CDR3 is TGTGCCAGCAGCCCAATACAGGGGGCAGGGCAAGAGACCCAGTACTTC.

J is TRBJ1-2 and V is TRBV5-1, with 10 bases that match TRBD1. CDR1 SGHRS and CDR2 YFSETQ come from the germline V gene. Losses at the gene ends were 5 bases for V and 8 bases for J; bases not matched to a gene: 12. This CDR3 has 15 amino acids. The CDR3 reads CASRSGEGTGEGYTF. CDR3 nucleotide sequence: TGCGCCAGCAGATCCGGGGAAGGGACAGGGGAAGGCTACACCTTC.

CDR3 coding DNA: TGTGCCAGCAGTGCCCCCGGTGAGCAGTTCTTC. It translates to CASSAPGEQFF. The chain has TRBV6-1 and TRBJ2-1; no clear D. Germline V lookup: CDR1 MNHNS, CDR2 SASEGT. This CDR3 has 11 residues. V was shortened by 4 bases and J by 9 bases, with 7 bases between the two germline ends.

The chain couples TRBV5-1 to TRBJ2-1, with 7 bases fitting TRBD2. Germline assignment: CDR1 SGHRS and CDR2 YFSETQ. This CDR3 has 15 amino acids. With V trimmed by 0 bases and J by 4 bases, 4 bases remained unmatched. The CDR3 here is CASSLVAGDYNEQFF. The CDR3 bases are TGCGCCAGCAGCTTGGTGGCGGGAGATTACAATGAGCAGTTCTTC.

Note on this clone: One end of the junction does not line up with germline, which may come from a read error. The chain links TRBV7-2 to TRBJ2-7, with TRBD1 identical over 8 bases. This CDR3 is built from 15 residues. Germline CDR1 SGHTA, CDR2 FQGNSA. The CDR3 here is CASSLAGGHSYEQYF. CDR3 bases: TGTGCCAGCAGCCTAGCAGGGGGCCATTCCTACGAGCAGTACTTC.

CDR3 loop: CASSPGQAPYGYTF. The CDR3 bases are TGTGCCAGTAGTCCCGGACAGGCGCCCTATGGCTACACCTTC. The chain recombines TRBV19 with TRBJ1-2, with TRBD1 matching 7 bases. Germline lookup yields CDR1 LNHDA and CDR2 SQIVND (reference sequence). Losses at the gene ends were 5 bases for V and 4 bases for J; bases not matched to a gene: 7. This CDR3 region has 14 residues.

The chain combines TRBV18 with TRBJ2-7; 11 nucleotides match TRBD2. Germline loops: CDR1 KGHSH, CDR2 LQKENI. With 8 bases clipped from V and 3 bases from J, the junction kept 6 bases outside the gene matches. There are 14 residues in the CDR3. The CDR3 loop is CASGIAGGFYEQYF. The CDR3, as DNA: TGTGCCAGCGGGATAGCGGGGGGGTTCTACGAGCAGTACTTC.

The rearrangement links TRBV15 to TRBJ1-1; 7 bases are shared with TRBD1. V lost 2 bases to trimming and J lost 7 bases; unmatched junction nucleotides: 4. From germline, CDR1 is LNHNV and CDR2 YYDKDF (reference sequence). The CDR3 sequence is 13 residues long. The CDR3: CATSRRQGFEAFF. The CDR3 DNA reads as TGTGCCACCAGCAGACGACAGGGATTTGAAGCTTTCTTT.

The chain combines TRBV28 with TRBJ1-1, with unresolved D. The CDR3 loop spans 11 amino acids. Germline assignment: CDR1 MDHEN and CDR2 SYDVKM. Trimming stripped 8 bases from V and 0 bases from J, with 4 bases between. The CDR3 region is CASVMNTEAFF. DNA of the CDR3: TGTGCCAGCGTTATGAACACTGAAGCTTTCTTT.

The chain has TRBV28 and TRBJ2-1, with D possibly TRBD1 on 5 matching bases. CDR3 length: 15 amino acids. The germline CDR1 and CDR2 sequences are MDHEN and SYDVKM. V was trimmed by 1 base and J by 4 bases, leaving 11 bases between them. CDR3 DNA sequence: TGTGCCAGCAGTTTATCAGGGCTATCATACAATGAGCAGTTCTTC. Amino acids: CASSLSGLSYNEQFF.

The chain joins TRBV7-6 to TRBJ2-2, with 8 nucleotides matching TRBD2. From germline, CDR1 is SGHVS and CDR2 FNYEAQ. This CDR3 region has 19 residues. Unmatched junction bases numbered 11, after V lost 2 bases and J lost 0 bases. The CDR3 sequence is CASSLLRPGGSSNTGELFF. CDR3 nucleotide sequence: TGTGCCAGCAGCTTACTGAGGCCGGGGGGGAGCTCGAACACCGGGGAGCTGTTTTTT.